Following are 3 T cell receptor beta chains from one sample sequenced in a study of blood T cell repertoires in COVID-19. TCRdb's table, derived via immunoSEQ multiplex PCR, lists solely in-frame clones and lacks some. The table includes 15,000 or so clones, approximately 88% detected once. Sequenced input: peripheral blood. Every receptor here comes from a woman in her 70s in a cohort sampled during active or convalescent COVID-19.

The chain employs TRBV11-2 and TRBJ2-7; 11 positions match TRBD2. Germline-derived CDR1 and CDR2 are SGHAT and FQNNGV. The CDR3 sequence is 16 residues long. The ends lost 0 bases at V and 4 bases at J; junction bases unmatched: 5. CDR3 coding DNA: TGTGCCAGCAGCTTAGATGGCCCTAGCGGGGGGTACGAGCAGTACTTC. Translating it yields CASSLDGPSGGYEQYF.

V and J are TRBV7-9 and TRBJ2-7; tentative D call: TRBD1 (6 bases). CDR1 and CDR2 from the germline V gene are SEHNR and FQNEAQ (reference sequence). This CDR3 has 13 amino acids. V gave up 5 bases and J gave up 7 bases, with 15 bases separating them. The CDR3, as DNA: TGTGCCAGCAGCCTGGACAGCGAAGGGGAGCAGTACTTC. It codes for CASSLDSEGEQYF.

V gene TRBV10-3 combines with J gene TRBJ1-6; 12 bases map to TRBD1. V lost 5 bases to trimming and J lost 5 bases; unmatched junction nucleotides: 13. The CDR3 spans 19 residues. Per germline, CDR1 ENHRY and CDR2 SYGVKD. The CDR3 sequence: CAISTGTGGLGLHNSPLHF. The CDR3 DNA reads TGTGCCATCAGTACCGGGACAGGGGGCCTTGGACTCCATAATTCACCCCTCCACTTT.